In its sample, the clone carrying this T cell receptor beta chain was seen many times. The target antigen is unknown. The CDR3 extends 3 residues past the end of the read, so its final part is completed from the germline J gene. TCRdb's table, derived via immunoSEQ multiplex PCR, lists solely in-frame clones and lacks some. The sample holds some 38,000 clones, and no clone turns up only once. The data belong to a study of T cell clonality in common variable immunodeficiency. Study-wide findings and caveats: CVID subjects shared fewer TCRbeta clones than healthy controls did. Common variable immunodeficiency TCR beta sequences reportedly had fewer deletions and N-nucleotide insertions.

The CDR3 runs 15 residues. V was pared by 0 bases and J by 5 bases, with 11 bases between. Germline CDR1 and CDR2: SGHRS and YFSETQ. The sequenced material came from peripheral blood mononuclear cells. The chain employs TRBV5-1 and TRBJ2-2, with a possible D match to TRBD1 (6 bases). The receptor was isolated from a person aged 18-70 years in good health. The CDR3 sequence: CASSLAQGPTGELFF. The CDR3 bases that were read are TGCGCCAGCAGCTTGGCTCAGGGGCCTACCGGGGAG.